A selection of T cell receptor beta chains follows, all from one sample in a study of vaccination and CD4 T cells after COVID-19. TCRdb reanalysed the PCR reads using MiXCR and keeps one entry per CDR3 protein. In the table there are around 16,000 distinct CDR3 sequences, around 53% of which are singletons. No cognate antigen is known for these TCRs. Sample: CD4+ T cells from blood, cultured in vitro, taken before SARS-CoV-2 vaccination. The receptors come from a human donor who had recovered from COVID-19. Both conserved end residues are part of each CDR3. D genes are given only for firm matches. Some rows mark clone size as missing; the rest say once, few, many or name a class of expanded clone.

>TRBJ1-1|TRBD1|few|TRBV7-2
CASSLARTGRNTEAFF
TGTGCCAGCAGCTTAGCCCGGACAGGGCGGAACACTGAAGCTTTCTTT
>TRBJ1-1|-|-|TRBV20-1
CSASNTEAFF
TGCAGTGCTAGCAACACTGAAGCTTTCTTT
>TRBJ2-5|-|few|TRBV15
CATSRDGSTAETQYF
TGTGCCACCAGCAGAGATGGCTCTACTGCGGAGACCCAGTACTTC
>TRBJ1-2|-|-|TRBV10-3
CAISESVGQGYTF
TGTGCCATCAGTGAGTCTGTAGGGCAGGGCTACACCTTC
>TRBJ2-5|-|few|TRBV2
CASQTGQRQETQYF
TGTGCCAGTCAAACGGGACAAAGGCAAGAGACCCAGTACTTC
>TRBJ1-5|-|-|TRBV20-1
CSARDEQDHQPQHF
TGCAGTGCTAGAGATGAACAGGATCATCAGCCCCAGCATTTT
>TRBJ2-1|TRBD2|-|TRBV7-3
CASSLTSGRVHNEQFF
TGTGCCAGCAGCTTGACTAGCGGGAGGGTACACAATGAGCAGTTCTTC
>TRBJ1-1|TRBD1|few|TRBV7-8
CASSLGQGSPQAFF
TGTGCCAGCAGCTTAGGACAGGGGTCACCCCAAGCTTTCTTT
>TRBJ2-3|-|-|TRBV7-8
CASSLLERGGADTQYF
TGTGCCAGCAGCTTATTAGAAAGGGGGGGGGCAGATACGCAGTATTTT
>TRBJ2-7|-|-|TRBV10-3
CAIAREASYEQYF
TGTGCCATCGCCAGGGAAGCATCCTACGAGCAGTACTTC
>TRBJ2-7|TRBD1|-|TRBV6-1
CASREQGDGEQYF
TGTGCCAGCCGGGAACAGGGGGACGGCGAGCAGTACTTC
>TRBJ2-7|-|-|TRBV5-1
CASSIRPSTYEQYF
TGCGCCAGCAGCATTCGACCGAGTACCTACGAGCAGTACTTC
>TRBJ1-2|-|-|TRBV7-2
CASSLEAQSYGYTF
TGTGCCAGCAGCTTAGAAGCACAGAGCTATGGCTACACCTTC
>TRBJ2-7|-|few|TRBV7-2
CASSRGRDRIYEQYF
TGTGCCAGCAGCCGCGGGCGGGACAGAATCTACGAGCAGTACTTC
>TRBJ2-5|TRBD1|-|TRBV5-3
CASSSHGQGQETQYF
TGTGCCAGCAGTTCCCACGGACAGGGGCAAGAGACCCAGTACTTC
>TRBJ1-6|TRBD1|few|TRBV7-9
CASSSTGDPSSYNSPLHF
TGTGCCAGCAGCTCTACAGGGGACCCGAGCTCCTATAATTCACCCCTCCACTTT
>TRBJ1-1|TRBD1|few|TRBV6-1
CASRDRESATEAFF
TGTGCCAGCAGGGACAGGGAGTCTGCGACTGAAGCTTTCTTT
>TRBJ1-2|-|-|TRBV6-5
CASSYYKGSYGYTF
TGTGCCAGCAGTTACTACAAAGGTAGCTATGGCTACACCTTC
>TRBJ1-1|-|-|TRBV7-9
CASSLVGSSTEAFF
TGTGCCAGCAGCTTAGTCGGCAGTAGCACTGAAGCTTTCTTT
>TRBJ2-6|-|few|TRBV6-1
CATRGGPNSGANVLTF
TGTGCCACCAGGGGGGGTCCAAACTCTGGGGCCAACGTCCTGACTTTC
>TRBJ1-5|TRBD1|-|TRBV30
CAWAGGRNQPQHF
TGTGCCTGGGCAGGGGGTCGCAATCAGCCCCAGCATTTT
>TRBJ1-1|TRBD1|-|TRBV7-3
CASSPGTGGTEAFF
TGTGCCAGCAGTCCGGGGACAGGGGGCACTGAAGCTTTCTTT
>TRBJ1-5|-|-|TRBV4-3
CASSQKPGRPQHF
TGCGCCAGCAGCCAAAAACCCGGGCGGCCCCAGCATTTT
>TRBJ2-5|-|-|TRBV10-1
CASSESSGRMGTQYF
TGCGCCAGCAGTGAGTCGAGCGGCAGGATGGGGACCCAGTACTTC
>TRBJ1-1|-|-|TRBV7-2
CASSASMGTEAFF
TGTGCCAGCAGCGCAAGCATGGGCACTGAAGCTTTCTTT
>TRBJ1-2|-|-|TRBV20-1
CSALGTSVANSYGYTF
TGCAGTGCTCTCGGGACGTCGGTAGCCAACTCCTATGGCTACACCTTC
>TRBJ2-5|TRBD2|few|TRBV5-1
CASSYGIAGTQETQYF
TGCGCCAGCAGCTATGGGATAGCGGGGACTCAAGAGACCCAGTACTTC
>TRBJ1-3|-|-|TRBV27
CASSFRGQNSGNTIYF
TGTGCCAGCAGTTTCCGAGGACAGAACTCTGGAAACACCATATATTTT
>TRBJ1-1|-|-|TRBV6-1
CASRRTDKNTEAFF
TGTGCCAGCAGGCGGACAGACAAGAACACTGAAGCTTTCTTT
>TRBJ1-1|-|few|TRBV18
CASSPQTGADTEAFF
TGTGCCAGCTCACCACAGACGGGGGCGGACACTGAAGCTTTCTTT
>TRBJ2-3|TRBD2|-|TRBV11-3
CASSLVGGPNTQYF
TGTGCCAGCAGCTTAGTGGGAGGGCCAAATACGCAGTATTTT
>TRBJ2-7|-|-|TRBV6-2/TRBV6-3
CATGGYEQYF
TGTGCCACTGGAGGCTACGAGCAGTACTTC
>TRBJ2-7|-|-|TRBV20-1
CSARDRSTEQYF
TGCAGTGCTAGAGATAGGAGTACCGAGCAGTACTTC
>TRBJ2-3|-|-|TRBV11-3
CASSLEGRTDTQYF
TGTGCCAGCAGCTTAGAAGGACGCACAGATACGCAGTATTTT
>TRBJ1-1|-|few|TRBV6-1
CASSDGRGWTEAFF
TGTGCCAGCAGTGACGGACGAGGGTGGACTGAAGCTTTCTTT
>TRBJ1-2|-|few|TRBV7-2
CASSLLDPNYGYTF
TGTGCCAGCAGCTTATTGGACCCTAACTATGGCTACACCTTC
>TRBJ2-6|-|few|TRBV20-1
CSARVGSTGANVLTF
TGCAGTGCTAGAGTGGGTAGCACTGGGGCCAACGTCCTGACTTTC
>TRBJ1-6|TRBD1|-|TRBV6-1
CASSTPGGQNNSPLHF
TGTGCCAGCTCAACTCCAGGGGGGCAGAATAATTCACCCCTCCACTTT
>TRBJ1-3|-|-|TRBV18
CASSPSAGAIYF
TGTGCCAGCTCACCGTCGGCAGGGGCCATATATTTT
>TRBJ1-1|-|-|TRBV11-3
CASSFGQNTEAFF
TGTGCCAGCAGCTTTGGCCAGAACACTGAAGCTTTCTTT
>TRBJ2-5|-|few|TRBV19
CASSISPRGETQYF
TGTGCCAGTAGTATAAGTCCTAGGGGGGAGACCCAGTACTTC
>TRBJ2-3|-|-|TRBV27
CASSSQGSTDTQYF
TGTGCCAGCAGTTCACAGGGTTCCACAGATACGCAGTATTTT
>TRBJ2-5|TRBD1|few|TRBV6-1
CASSPPGQGDKTQYF
TGTGCCAGCAGTCCCCCCGGACAGGGGGATAAGACCCAGTACTTC
>TRBJ1-1|TRBD1|-|TRBV5-1
CASSLDGTGETEAFF
TGCGCCAGCAGCTTGGATGGGACAGGGGAGACTGAAGCTTTCTTT
>TRBJ1-6|TRBD1|-|TRBV28
CASSVTGGVPLHF
TGTGCCAGCAGCGTCACAGGGGGCGTACCCCTCCACTTT
>TRBJ1-1|TRBD1|-|TRBV7-2
CASSFAAGGDTEAFF
TGTGCCAGCAGCTTCGCGGCAGGGGGCGACACTGAAGCTTTCTTT
>TRBJ2-7|-|-|TRBV19
CASSAGTPYEQYF
TGTGCCAGTAGTGCCGGGACACCCTACGAGCAGTACTTC
>TRBJ1-5|-|few|TRBV11-2
CASSVDGRSNQPQHF
TGTGCCAGCAGCGTTGACGGGAGGAGCAATCAGCCCCAGCATTTT
>TRBJ2-2|-|few|TRBV20-1
CSARGGGRAMFF
TGCAGTGCTAGAGGAGGTGGTCGGGCGATGTTTTTT
>TRBJ1-6|TRBD1|-|TRBV12-3/TRBV12-4
CASSFGQGASSPLHF
TGTGCCAGCAGTTTCGGACAGGGGGCCTCCTCACCCCTCCACTTT
>TRBJ1-3|TRBD1|once|TRBV19
CASSSRTGEAGNTIYF
TGTGCCAGTAGTTCTCGGACAGGGGAAGCTGGAAACACCATATATTTT
>TRBJ1-1|TRBD1|few|TRBV19
CASSRSGTGFTEAFF
TGTGCCAGTAGTAGATCCGGGACAGGGTTCACTGAAGCTTTCTTT
>TRBJ1-5|-|-|TRBV6-5
CASSFQENSNQPQHF
TGTGCCAGCAGTTTTCAGGAAAATAGCAATCAGCCCCAGCATTTT
>TRBJ1-1|-|once|TRBV20-1
CSVPPGGWNTEAFF
TGCAGTGTCCCCCCGGGGGGGTGGAACACTGAAGCTTTCTTT
>TRBJ2-3|TRBD2|-|TRBV27
CASRLAGAGSTDTQYF
TGTGCCAGCCGGCTAGCGGGAGCGGGCAGCACAGATACGCAGTATTTT
>TRBJ2-7|TRBD2|-|TRBV11-2
CASSFTLAGGREQYF
TGTGCCAGCAGCTTTACGCTAGCGGGAGGGAGGGAGCAGTACTTC
>TRBJ2-1|-|-|TRBV20-1
CSARRDQGYNEQFF
TGCAGTGCTAGGAGGGACCAGGGCTACAATGAGCAGTTCTTC